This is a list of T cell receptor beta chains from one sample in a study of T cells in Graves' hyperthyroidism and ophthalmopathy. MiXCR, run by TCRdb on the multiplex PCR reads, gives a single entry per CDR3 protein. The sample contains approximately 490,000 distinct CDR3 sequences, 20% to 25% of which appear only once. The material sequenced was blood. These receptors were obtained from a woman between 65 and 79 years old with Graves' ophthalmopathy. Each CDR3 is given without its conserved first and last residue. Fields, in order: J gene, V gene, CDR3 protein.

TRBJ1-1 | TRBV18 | ASSPIREQGTEAF
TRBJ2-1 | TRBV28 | TSSLWGTGSYNEQF
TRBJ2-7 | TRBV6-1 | ASSVGVIYEQY
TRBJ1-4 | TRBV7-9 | ASSLSEKLF
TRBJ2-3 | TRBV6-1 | ASSLQAPSTDTQY
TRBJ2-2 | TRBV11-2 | ASSFSGRAGGELF
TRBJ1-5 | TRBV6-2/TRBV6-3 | ASTGDSNQPQH
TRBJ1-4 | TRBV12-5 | ASGLDRLDEKLF
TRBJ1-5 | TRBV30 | AWSSGPQPQH
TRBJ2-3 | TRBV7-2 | ASSNGIASTDTQY
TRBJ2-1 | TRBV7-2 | ASSLGLAGETEQF
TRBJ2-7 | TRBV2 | ASRLPGKGTYEQY
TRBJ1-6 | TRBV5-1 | ASSSQPGTDSPLH
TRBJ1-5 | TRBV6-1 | ASKGGSNQPQH
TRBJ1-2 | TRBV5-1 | ASRITGSYGYT
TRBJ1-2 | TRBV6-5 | ASSYWGRDGSYGYT
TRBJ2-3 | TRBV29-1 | SVEDVPQGWGGTDTQY
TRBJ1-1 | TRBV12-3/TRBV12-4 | ASGSKTVVNTEAF
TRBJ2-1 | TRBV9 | ASSERLTGDPSYNEQF
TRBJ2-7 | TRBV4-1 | ASSPVLAGVWEQY
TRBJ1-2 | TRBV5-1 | ASSSGGQGGYT
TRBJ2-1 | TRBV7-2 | ASSFGGSPYNEQF
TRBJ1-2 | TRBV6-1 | ASDRGYYGYT
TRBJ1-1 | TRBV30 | AWSVEGAGEAF
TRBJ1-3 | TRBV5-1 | ASSLEGNAGNTIY
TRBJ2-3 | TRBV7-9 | ASSNPATDTQY
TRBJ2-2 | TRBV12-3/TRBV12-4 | ASSSDLLPGELF
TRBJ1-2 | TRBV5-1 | ASGLVYGYT
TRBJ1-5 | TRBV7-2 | ASSLAQSQPQH
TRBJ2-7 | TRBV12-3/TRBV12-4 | ASSRGDYAQY
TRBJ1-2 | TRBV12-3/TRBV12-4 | ASSLASGIGSYGYT
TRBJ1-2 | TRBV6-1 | ASSEALWTRLYGYT
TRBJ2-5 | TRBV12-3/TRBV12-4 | ASRTTGRETQY
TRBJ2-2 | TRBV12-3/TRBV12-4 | ASSLSGHSGELF
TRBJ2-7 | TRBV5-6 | ASSPLGQRKNYEQY
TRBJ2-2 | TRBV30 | AWSVRQTGELF
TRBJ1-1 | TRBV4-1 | ASSQDEALLTGEAF
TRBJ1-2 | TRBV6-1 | ASKSGTNYGYT
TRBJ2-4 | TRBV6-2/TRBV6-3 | ASSLESSGSLAKNIQY
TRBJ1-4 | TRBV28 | ASSSGGREKLF
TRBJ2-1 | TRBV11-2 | ASSMGLSWYNEQF
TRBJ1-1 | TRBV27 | ASSFTGYSEAF
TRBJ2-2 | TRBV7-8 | ASSLEIQGTGELF
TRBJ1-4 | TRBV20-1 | SARDHRGEKLF
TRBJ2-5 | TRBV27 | ASGQWGGQETQY
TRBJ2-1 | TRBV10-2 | ASRGGRRYNEQF
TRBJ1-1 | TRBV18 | ASSPPVGGGRTEAF
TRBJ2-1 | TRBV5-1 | ARNETGLCNEQF
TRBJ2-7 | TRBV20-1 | SAITGLSYEQY
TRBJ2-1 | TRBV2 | ASSAGTSAGNEQF
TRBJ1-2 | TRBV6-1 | ASSEVGGSIGYT
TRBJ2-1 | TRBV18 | ASSPRSGITNEQF
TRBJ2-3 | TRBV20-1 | SAHGRVVTDTQY
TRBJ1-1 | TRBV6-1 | ASSTGLEAF
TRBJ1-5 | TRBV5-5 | ASSLTRAYSNQPQH
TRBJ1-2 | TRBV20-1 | SARPQGNYGYT
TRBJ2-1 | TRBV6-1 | ASGLAQSYNEQF